This TCR beta chain was captured by sequencing in a study of Ad26.COV2.S vaccination and SARS-CoV-2 variants. Sequencing used immunoSEQ multiplex PCR; TCRdb keeps in-frame clones, though not all of them. The sample gives more than 350,000 clones, about 93% of which show up once; 9% to 15% is in the top ten. As to treatment: some 19 received Ad26.COV2.S at low or high dose, single or two shots; about 5 received placebo; per-sample allocation not given. Vaccine and placebo recipients were sampled on day 63 after the first injection. Trimming cost V 6 bases and J 0 bases, with 8 bases left between them. In germline, CDR1 is MDHEN, CDR2 SYDVKM. The CDR3 has 14 amino acids.

This sequence joins TRBV28 and TRBJ2-2, with TRBD2 as a possible D gene (5 bases). The receptor's source is a person aged 18-60 years who received the Ad26.COV2.S COVID-19 vaccine or a placebo. The input for sequencing was peripheral blood, taken in a trial of Ad26.COV2.S vaccine versus placebo. The CDR3 loop reads CASRDGTNTGELFF. The CDR3 nucleotides read TGTGCCAGCAGGGACGGGACGAACACCGGGGAGCTGTTTTTT.